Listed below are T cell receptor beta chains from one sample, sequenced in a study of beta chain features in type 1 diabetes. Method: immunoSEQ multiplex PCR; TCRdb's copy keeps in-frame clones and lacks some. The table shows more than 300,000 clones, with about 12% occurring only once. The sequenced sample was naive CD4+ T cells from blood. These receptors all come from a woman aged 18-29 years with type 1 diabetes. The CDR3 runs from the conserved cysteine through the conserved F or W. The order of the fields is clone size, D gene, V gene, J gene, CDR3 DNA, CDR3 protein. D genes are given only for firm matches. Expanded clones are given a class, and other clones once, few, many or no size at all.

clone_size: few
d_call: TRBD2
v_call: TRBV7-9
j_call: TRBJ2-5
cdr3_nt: TGTGCCAGCAGTATGGGAGGGAGAGAGACCCAGTACTTC
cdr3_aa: CASSMGGRETQYF

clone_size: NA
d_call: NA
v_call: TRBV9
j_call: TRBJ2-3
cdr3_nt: TGTGCCAGCAGCGTAGTCGGGTTTATAACGGATACGCAGTATTTT
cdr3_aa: CASSVVGFITDTQYF

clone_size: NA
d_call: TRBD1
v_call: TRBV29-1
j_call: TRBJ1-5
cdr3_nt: TGCAGCGTTGGGACAGGGGCTAGCAATCAGCCCCAGCATTTT
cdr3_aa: CSVGTGASNQPQHF

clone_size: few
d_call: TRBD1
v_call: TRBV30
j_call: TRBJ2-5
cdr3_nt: TGTGCCAGGGGGCAGGATCAAGAGACCCAGTACTTC
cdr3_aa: CARGQDQETQYF

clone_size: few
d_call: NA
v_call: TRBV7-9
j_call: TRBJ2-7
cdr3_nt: TGTGCCAGCAGCGATCTAACCTACGAGCAGTACTTC
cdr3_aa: CASSDLTYEQYF

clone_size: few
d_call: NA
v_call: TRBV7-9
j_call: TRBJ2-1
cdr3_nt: TGTGCCAGCAGCTTAGTCCCCTTGAATGAGCAGTTCTTC
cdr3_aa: CASSLVPLNEQFF

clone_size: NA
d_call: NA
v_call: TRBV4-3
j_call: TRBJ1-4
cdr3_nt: TGCGCCAGCAGCCAACGCGTCACTAATGAAAAACTGTTTTTT
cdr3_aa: CASSQRVTNEKLFF

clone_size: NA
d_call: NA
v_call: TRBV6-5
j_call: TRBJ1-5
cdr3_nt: TGTGCCAGCAGCCGCCTTGGGAGCCGAGATCAGCCCCAGCATTTT
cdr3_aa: CASSRLGSRDQPQHF

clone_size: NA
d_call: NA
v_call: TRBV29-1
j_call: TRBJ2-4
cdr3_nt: TGCAGCGTGCGCCTAAGCGTCGTAGCCAAAAACATTCAGTACTTC
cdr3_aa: CSVRLSVVAKNIQYF

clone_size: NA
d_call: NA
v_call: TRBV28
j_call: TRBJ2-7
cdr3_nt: TGTGCCATACGAGATAAGAGGTACGAGCAGTACTTC
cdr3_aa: CAIRDKRYEQYF

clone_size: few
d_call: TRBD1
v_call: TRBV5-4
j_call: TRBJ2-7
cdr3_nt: TGTGCCAGCAGCTTATCGGAGATGGGACAGCCCTACGAGCAGTACTTC
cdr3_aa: CASSLSEMGQPYEQYF

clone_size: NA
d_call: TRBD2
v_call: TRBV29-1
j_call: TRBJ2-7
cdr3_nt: TGCAGCGTTGGGCAAGGGCTAGCGGGGGCCTCCTACGAGCAGTACTTC
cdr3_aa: CSVGQGLAGASYEQYF

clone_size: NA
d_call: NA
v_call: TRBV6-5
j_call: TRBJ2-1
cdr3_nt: TGTGCCAGCAGCCAACAGGGTTTCGGTGAGCAGTTCTTC
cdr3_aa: CASSQQGFGEQFF

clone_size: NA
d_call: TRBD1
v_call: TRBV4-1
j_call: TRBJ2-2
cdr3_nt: TGCGCCAGCAGCCAAGGGGACAGGGGGTACACCGGGGAGCTGTTTTTT
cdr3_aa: CASSQGDRGYTGELFF

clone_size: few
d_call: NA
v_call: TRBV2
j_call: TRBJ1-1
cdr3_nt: TGTGCCAGCTCTGTCACTGAAGCTTTCTTT
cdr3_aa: CASSVTEAFF

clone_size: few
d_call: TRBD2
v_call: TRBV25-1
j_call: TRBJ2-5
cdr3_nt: TGTGCCAGCAGTCTGGCAGCGGGGGGGCAAGAGACCCAGTACTTC
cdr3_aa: CASSLAAGGQETQYF

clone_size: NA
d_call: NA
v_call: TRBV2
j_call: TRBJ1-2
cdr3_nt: TGTGCCAGCAGAAGAGACAGCCCGGGCTATGGCTACACCTTC
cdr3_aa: CASRRDSPGYGYTF

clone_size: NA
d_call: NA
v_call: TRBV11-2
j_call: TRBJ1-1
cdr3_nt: TGTGCCAGCACCCACGGGAACACTGAAGCTTTCTTT
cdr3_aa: CASTHGNTEAFF

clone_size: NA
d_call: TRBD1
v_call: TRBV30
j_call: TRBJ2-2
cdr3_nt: TGTGCCTGGCAGGGGGCTAACACCGGGGAGCTGTTTTTT
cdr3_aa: CAWQGANTGELFF

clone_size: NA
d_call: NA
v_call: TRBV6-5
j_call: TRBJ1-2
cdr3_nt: TGTGCCAGCAGTTTTTCGGGTACCAACTATGGCTACACCTTC
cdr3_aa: CASSFSGTNYGYTF

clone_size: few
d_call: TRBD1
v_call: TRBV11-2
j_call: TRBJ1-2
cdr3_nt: TGTGCCAGCAGCTCCTGGACAGGGGGCTATGGCTACACCTTC
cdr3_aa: CASSSWTGGYGYTF

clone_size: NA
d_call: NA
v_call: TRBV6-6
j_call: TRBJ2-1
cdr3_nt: TGTGCCAGCAGTTACTTGGACTCCAGGCAGGATGAGCAGTTCTTC
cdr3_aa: CASSYLDSRQDEQFF

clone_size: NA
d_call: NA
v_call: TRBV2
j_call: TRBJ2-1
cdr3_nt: TGTGCCAGCAGTGACTGGACAACCTACAATGAGCAGTTCTTC
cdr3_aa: CASSDWTTYNEQFF

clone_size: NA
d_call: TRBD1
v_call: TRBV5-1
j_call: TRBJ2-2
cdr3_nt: TGCGCCAGCAGCGGTGGGACAGCCGCGAACACCGGGGAGCTGTTTTTT
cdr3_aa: CASSGGTAANTGELFF

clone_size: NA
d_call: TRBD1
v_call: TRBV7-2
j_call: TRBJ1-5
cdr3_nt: TGTGCCAGCAGCTTCTATTCGGACAGGGGGAGTCAGCCCCAGCATTTT
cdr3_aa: CASSFYSDRGSQPQHF

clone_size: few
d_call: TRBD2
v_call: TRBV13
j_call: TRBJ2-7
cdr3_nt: TGTGCCAGCAGAACTAGCGGGACCTCCTACGAGCAGTACTTC
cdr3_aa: CASRTSGTSYEQYF

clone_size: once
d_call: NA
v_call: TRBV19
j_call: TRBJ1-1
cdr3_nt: TGTGCCAGTAGTACTACAGGGTTTAACACTGAAGCTTTCTTT
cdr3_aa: CASSTTGFNTEAFF

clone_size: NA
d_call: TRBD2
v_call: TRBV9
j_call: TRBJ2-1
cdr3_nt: TGTGCCAGCAGCACAACTAGCGGGAGTGATGAGCAGTTCTTC
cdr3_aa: CASSTTSGSDEQFF

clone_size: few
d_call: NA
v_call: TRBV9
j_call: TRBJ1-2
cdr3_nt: TGTGCCAGCAGCGTAGGCGGTGACGGTCCCTATGGCTACACCTTC
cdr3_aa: CASSVGGDGPYGYTF

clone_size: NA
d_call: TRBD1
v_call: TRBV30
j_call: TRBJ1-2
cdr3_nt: TGTGCCTGGACCCCCCCCGGGACAGTAATCCGCCTACTCAATTACTTC
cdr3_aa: CAWTPPGTVIRLLNYF

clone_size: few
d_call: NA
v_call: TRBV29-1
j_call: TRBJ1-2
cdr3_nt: TGCAGCGTTTCACCGGGCGGGACCTATGGCTACACCTTC
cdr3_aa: CSVSPGGTYGYTF

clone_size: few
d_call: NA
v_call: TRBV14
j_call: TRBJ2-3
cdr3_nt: TGTGCCAGCAGCCGACAAAGGACTGCCACAGATACGCAGTATTTT
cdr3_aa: CASSRQRTATDTQYF

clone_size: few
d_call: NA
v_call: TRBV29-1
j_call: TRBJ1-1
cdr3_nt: TGCAGCGTTGAAATCCAGGGGAACACTGAAGCTTTCTTT
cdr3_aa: CSVEIQGNTEAFF

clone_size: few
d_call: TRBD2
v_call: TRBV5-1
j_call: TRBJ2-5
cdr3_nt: TGCGCCAGCAGCACTAGCGGGATGAAAGAGACCCAGTACTTC
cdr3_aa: CASSTSGMKETQYF

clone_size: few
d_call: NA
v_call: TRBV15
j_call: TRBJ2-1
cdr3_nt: TGTGCCACCAGCCTCGCTCGTGGGACAAACAACGTTGAGCAGTTCTTC
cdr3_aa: CATSLARGTNNVEQFF

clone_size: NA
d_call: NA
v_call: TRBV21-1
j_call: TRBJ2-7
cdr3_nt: TGTGCCAGCAGCAAAGACGGAGCAGCGGGGGGGCTCCACGAGCAGTACTTC
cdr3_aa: CASSKDGAAGGLHEQYF

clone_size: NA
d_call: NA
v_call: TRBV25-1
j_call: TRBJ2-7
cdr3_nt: TGTGCCAGCAAAGAGGGGAACAGGGATTACAACGAGCAGTACTTC
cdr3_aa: CASKEGNRDYNEQYF

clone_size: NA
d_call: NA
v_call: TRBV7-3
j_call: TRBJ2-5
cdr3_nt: TGTGCCAGCAGCTTAACCGCTAGTGGAGAGACCCAGTACTTC
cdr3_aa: CASSLTASGETQYF

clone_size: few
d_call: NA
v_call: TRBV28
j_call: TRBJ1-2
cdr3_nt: TGTGCCAGCAGTTTAGGAGGAGGCTACACCTTC
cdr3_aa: CASSLGGGYTF

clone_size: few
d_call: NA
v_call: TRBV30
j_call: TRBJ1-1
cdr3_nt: TGTGCGAAAGGGGACTTCCTGGGCACTGAAGCTTTCTTT
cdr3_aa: CAKGDFLGTEAFF

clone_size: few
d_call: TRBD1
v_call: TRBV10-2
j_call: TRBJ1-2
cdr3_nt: TGCGCCAGCAGTGTCGGGACAGGGGGCCTCTTGAATGGCTACACCTTC
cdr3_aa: CASSVGTGGLLNGYTF

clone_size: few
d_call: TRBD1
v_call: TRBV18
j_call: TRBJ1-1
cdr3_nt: TGTGCCAGCTCACCCCTCAATTCAGGGGGACGACCTGAAGCTTTCTTT
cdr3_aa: CASSPLNSGGRPEAFF

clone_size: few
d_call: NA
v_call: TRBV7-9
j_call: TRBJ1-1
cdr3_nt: TGTGCCAGCAGCTTACAGACAGCGAACACTGAAGCTTTCTTT
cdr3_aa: CASSLQTANTEAFF

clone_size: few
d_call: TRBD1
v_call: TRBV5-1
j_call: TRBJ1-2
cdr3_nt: TGCGCCAGCAGCTTTCCGGGACAGGTCTATGGCTACACCTTC
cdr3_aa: CASSFPGQVYGYTF

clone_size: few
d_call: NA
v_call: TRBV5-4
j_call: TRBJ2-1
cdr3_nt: TGTGCCAGCAGCCCGGTCGTTGCGGGACCTTACAATGAGCAGTTCTTC
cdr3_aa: CASSPVVAGPYNEQFF

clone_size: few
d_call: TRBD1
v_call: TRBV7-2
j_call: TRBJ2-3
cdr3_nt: TGTGCCAGCAGCCCCCGAACAGGGGAAGATACGCAGTATTTT
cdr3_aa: CASSPRTGEDTQYF

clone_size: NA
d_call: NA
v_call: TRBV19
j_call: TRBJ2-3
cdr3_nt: TGTGCCAGTAAAGGTGGAGGTTGGAGCACAGATACGCAGTATTTT
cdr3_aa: CASKGGGWSTDTQYF

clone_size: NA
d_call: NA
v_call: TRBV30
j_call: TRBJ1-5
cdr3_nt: TGTGCCTGGACTAGGGGAAAATCGGAGCCCCAGCATTTT
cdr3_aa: CAWTRGKSEPQHF

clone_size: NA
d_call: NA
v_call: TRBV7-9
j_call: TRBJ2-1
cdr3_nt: TGTGCCAGCAGCCCTCCAGGGTTGAATGAGCAGTTCTTC
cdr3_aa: CASSPPGLNEQFF

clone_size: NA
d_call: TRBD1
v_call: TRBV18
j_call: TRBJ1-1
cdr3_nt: TGTGCCGCTGATACAGGGGAAACTACTGAAGCTTTCTTT
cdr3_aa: CAADTGETTEAFF